Below, one T cell receptor beta chain is given with its context. This receptor's antigen is unknown. No much larger clonotype is one base removed from it; base qualities were not supplied. Via the germline V gene, CDR1 is SGHTA and CDR2 FQGNSA. V and J lose 1 base and 0 bases, and a span of 12 bases separates them. From the cysteine through the phenylalanine, the CDR3 covers 16 amino acids. Only the CDR3 DNA stays, 48 bases, in frame from base 1. This record comes from a study of cytomegalovirus exposure and HLA in healthy donors (TCRdb year 2017). As for the study more broadly: An earlier analysis of approximately 640 of the donors reported 250 to 350 Gb of sequence data and 100 million to 130 million unique TCR beta sequences from about 200 million T cells. Approximately 310 gigabases of sequencing data and around 88 million unique TCR sequences made up an early release that covered fewer than 650 HLA-typed donors. The genetic ancestry cluster associated with self-reported Caucasian donors included approximately 85% of the roughly 380 genotyped donors. The study was designed to test whether signatures of past pathogen exposure could be identified by cataloging public T cell receptors. The T cell repertoires of 666 subjects were profiled by immunosequencing and related to cytomegalovirus serostatus. Besides the first cohort of more than 650 subjects, a separate validation cohort made up of 120 or so different subjects was used. To predict cytomegalovirus infection status, the study brought together high-throughput TCR immunosequencing, statistical association of individual TCRs with disease status, and machine learning. A later analysis re-examined previously published TCR beta repertoires from more than 650 donors and added high-resolution HLA genotyping to investigate patterns of TCR occurrence. In the later analysis, no new phenotypic data were used to find candidate immune exposures; instead, reliance was placed on TCR beta sequences and their occurrence across donors. An earlier analysis of roughly 580 of the donors used high-throughput TCR beta sequencing to judge whether each TCR beta V gene segment behaved as functional or pseudogenic. Donor age, sex, ethnicity and CMV serostatus were compiled alongside the repertoire data. In a later genetic analysis, genome-wide SNP genotypes for about 55% of the roughly 700 donors were used, and that subset was treated as a discovery cohort. All discovery cohort repertoires had been generated on a single sequencing platform. Class I and class II HLA loci were covered by the typing at four-digit resolution. Typing coverage varied by locus: roughly 629-640 donors for A, B, C, DRB1 and DQB1; about 520 for DQA1; around 610 for DPA1; 450 to 480 for DPB1. Five DR-DQ haplotypes were handled as single units for association and clustering, since linkage in the cohort was strong. Among around 400 genotyped donors of the cohort, an average of approximately 250,000 unique TCR beta nucleotide sequences were sequenced per donor, approximately 20% of them non-productive. The study at large found these results: Broadly in line with IMGT annotations, most TCR beta V segments showed up in productive rearrangements about 90% or about 30% of the time in an earlier analysis of roughly 590 of the donors. Across donors, most TCR sequences were observed very rarely, whereas some public TCRs were present in many individuals. In a later genetic analysis, fewer N-insertions in productive TCRs were reported among donors in an Asian-associated ancestry cluster than the roughly 640-donor mean. Correlated functional status among segregating V segments might reflect linkage disequilibrium, but an unknown experimental factor could not be ruled out. Several of the top co-occurrence clusters appeared to be linked to parvovirus B19, influenza, CMV and Epstein-Barr virus, according to a later analysis. Only TCR beta chains were sequenced in this cohort, and the absence of alpha or paired-chain data limited detectable features. The authors suggested that the approach could potentially be extended to other disease states and immunological phenotypes. In a later analysis, HLA-associated TCR beta chains showed more clonal expansion and lower generation probabilities than non-associated chains that were equally common. The earlier analysis of 587 of the donors excluded over 15 rarely observed V segments, including chromosome 9 orphons, because counts were too low. The sequencing pipeline was judged likely to have produced a cluster of highly shared sequence variants as a technical artifact. The only immune exposure information available for the cohort was CMV serostatus. In a later analysis, the rate of TCR association differed among HLA loci, with DRB1 alleles having the most associated TCRs and HLA-C alleles having the fewest. A later analysis associated roughly 17,000 TCR beta sequences with specific HLA alleles at a false discovery rate of 0.05. The study gave a list of around 170 TCR beta chains associated with cytomegalovirus. Three of the identified cytomegalovirus-associated TCR beta chains were confirmed in vitro to be specific for cytomegalovirus antigens. The classifier was reported to diagnose cytomegalovirus status with high specificity and sensitivity in both the original and validation cohorts. A later analysis found that most CMV-associated TCR beta chains appeared HLA-restricted, with HLA associations seemingly driven largely by CMV exposure. Some IMGT-functional V segments, including TRBV6-2 and TRBV6-3, could not be told apart with the 87-base-pair reads, so those segments were excluded. When HLA alleles, especially DR and DQ, strongly co-occurred, attributing TCR associations to individual alleles was difficult. Presence/absence analyses assumed roughly uniform sequencing depth across donors, an assumption that may not hold. A later genetic analysis associated a missense DCLRE1C variant with V-gene and J-gene trimming of TCR beta chains, and an independent cohort replicated the association. A further reported finding was that TCR beta sequences accurately predicted the HLA-A and HLA-B alleles for most subjects in the first cohort. Because HLA typing was unavailable for some donors at each locus, only the typed subset was used in association tests.

In total, 630 or so healthy bone marrow donors made up the cohort. At the time of sampling, all cohort members were nominally healthy, though unrecorded immune exposures were likely present. The donor was CMV seronegative and was included in the group of several hundred seronegative cohort members. A peripheral blood sample was provided by each donor, and peripheral blood mononuclear cells were used for TCR beta sequencing. Genomic DNA extraction from the blood cell samples was performed with the Qiagen DNeasy Blood Extraction Kit. To prepare the library, the immunoSEQ multiplex PCR assay was applied. For the multiplex PCR, a mixture combining 60 forward primers for TCR Vbeta segments and 13 reverse primers for TCR Jbeta segments was used. The CDR3 region of rearranged TCR beta genes was amplified from genomic DNA by a multiplex PCR assay. The amplified TCR beta libraries were sequenced on the Illumina HiSeq System as 87-base-pair reads. The original pipeline was this. A later analysis counted some 74 million unique TCR beta chains across the 550 to 800 repertoires, and roughly 9.9 million of these chains were shared by at least two donors. To remove PCR and sequencing errors, raw reads were error-corrected and collapsed into unique sequences using a nearest-neighbor algorithm that merged closely related sequences. Alignment of CDR3 sequences to IMGT reference sequences was used to assign V, D and J gene segments. For a sequence to be retained, at least a six-nucleotide match to both a V gene segment and a J gene segment was required. A rearrangement was called productive if the CDR3 had no stop codons and remained in frame with V and J, and every other rearrangement was called non-productive. Following IMGT convention, CDR3 was defined as the stretch from the second conserved V-encoded cysteine up to the conserved J-encoded phenylalanine. The earlier analysis of about 640 of the donors excluded any sequence lacking an unambiguous match to a single V gene segment. An earlier analysis of some 610 of the donors called V segments functional above 56.7% productive rearrangements and segregating when the between-donor standard deviation exceeded 5%. A statistical classification framework was built for diagnosing cytomegalovirus status from the catalog of TCR beta chain sequences. V and J gene assignment, in a later analysis, came from comparing TCR nucleotide sequences with IMGT/GENE-DB human TR gene sequences. In a later analysis, CDR3 sequences and most-parsimonious VDJ recombination scenarios were assigned using the TCRdist pipeline. A later analysis defined each TCR beta chain by its CDR3 amino acid sequence plus V-gene family, and excluded reads lacking a unique V-gene family. As a way to deal with suspected cross-contamination and a sequencing artifact, a later analysis dropped under 600 nucleotide sequences that were highly shared and had low generation probability. A later analysis calculated a clonal expansion index for each public chain from normalized within-repertoire ranks of inferred template counts. A later analysis computed generation probabilities with a VDJ recombination model fitted to out-of-frame rearrangements, and checked the results against IGoR. A later analysis scored TCR-TCR, TCR-HLA and TCR-CMV co-occurrence with hypergeometric tests, applying a repertoire-size bias correction to TCR pairs. In a later analysis, false discovery rates were estimated by permuting HLA or CMV assignments 20 times. In a later analysis, co-occurring TCRs were grouped with DBSCAN, and TCRdist sequence similarity was added when clustering was performed within HLA-allele-positive subsets. Repertoires with fewer than 30,000 or more than 120,000 public chains were left out of co-occurrence clustering, as were a handful of repertoires with anomalous nucleotide sharing. Drawn from immuneACCESS, this table holds only the in-frame rearrangements with V and J called that TCRdb kept. Clones are partly lost; checked studies trace under half to an unresolved V gene and leave the rest unexplained. That table furnishes V, J and clone size, whereas the DNA furnished D and trimming. This sample has about 130,000 clones in its table, and 75% to 85% of those were observed once. The ten largest clones take up less than 1.5% of the sample.

This receptor was identified in a girl aged 2-15 years in good health and CMV-seronegative. Source material: PBMCs. This chain is built from TRBV7-2 and TRBJ2-5; no D gene call is confident. The CDR3 here reads CASSLGAAMNQETQYF. The DNA sequence is TGTGCCAGCAGCTTAGGGGCAGCAATGAACCAAGAGACCCAGTACTTC.